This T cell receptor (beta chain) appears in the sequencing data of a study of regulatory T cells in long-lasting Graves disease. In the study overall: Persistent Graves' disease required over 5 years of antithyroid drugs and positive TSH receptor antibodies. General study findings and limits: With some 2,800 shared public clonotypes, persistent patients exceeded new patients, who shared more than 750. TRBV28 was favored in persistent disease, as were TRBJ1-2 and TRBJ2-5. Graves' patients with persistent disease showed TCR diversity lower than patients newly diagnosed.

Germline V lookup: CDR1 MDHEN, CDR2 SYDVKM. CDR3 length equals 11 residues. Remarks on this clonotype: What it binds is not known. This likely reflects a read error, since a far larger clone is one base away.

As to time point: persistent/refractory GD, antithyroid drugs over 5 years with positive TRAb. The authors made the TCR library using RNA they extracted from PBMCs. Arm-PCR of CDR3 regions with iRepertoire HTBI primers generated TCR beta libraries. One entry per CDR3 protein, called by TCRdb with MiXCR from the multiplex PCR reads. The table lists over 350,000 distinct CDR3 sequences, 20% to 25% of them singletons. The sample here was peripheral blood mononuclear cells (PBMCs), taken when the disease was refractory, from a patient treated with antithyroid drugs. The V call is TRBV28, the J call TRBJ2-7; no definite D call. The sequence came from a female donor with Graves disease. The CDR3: CAGSSHYEQYF. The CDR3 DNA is TGTGCCGGCAGTTCCCACTACGAGCAGTACTTC.